This T cell receptor (beta chain) is from a study of blood T cells in healthy people across ages. With respect to this clonotype: Its antigen is as yet unknown.

A second roughly 6 to 12 cycle PCR used barcoded and J-beta primers. Using its own MiXCR run on the 5' RACE reads, TCRdb lists one record per CDR3 protein. The sample has some 800,000 distinct CDR3 sequences; roughly 25% are singletons. Findings and limits, study-wide: A strong correlation was found between TCR beta diversity and the percentage of naive T cells.

Trimming pared 2 bases from V and 5 bases from J, leaving 9 bases between. The CDR3 has 13 residues. CDR1 and CDR2 from the germline V gene are SGHTA and FQGNSA. The sample was also linked to a second study, of T cells of mothers and their children.

Sequenced input: blood. This TCR came from a boy aged 10-17 years in good health. This rearrangement joins TRBV7-2 to TRBJ1-2; D is unresolved. The CDR3 coding sequence is TGTGCCAGCAGCTTACCACAGAATTATGGCTACACCTTC. It is translated as CASSLPQNYGYTF.